The rows below give T cell receptor beta chains drawn from one sample of a study of tumor-infiltrating lymphocytes in primary liver carcinoma. TCRdb itself ran the multiplex PCR reads through MiXCR, one entry per CDR3 protein. The sample lists just over 300,000 distinct CDR3 sequences, roughly three fifths occurring once. Sequenced input: peripheral blood. The source of these receptors is a woman aged 30 to 39 with primary liver carcinoma and hepatitis B virus infection. Each CDR3 is given with its conserved first and last residue. The order of the fields is J gene, D gene, V gene, clone size, CDR3 protein, CDR3 DNA. D genes are given only for firm matches. The listing skips clone size in some rows; elsewhere it reads once, few, many or a size class.

TRBJ1-2 NA TRBV6-5 NA CASRSDRVYSYTF TGTGCCAGCAGGTCGGACAGAGTCTATAGCTACACCTTC
TRBJ2-3 TRBD2 TRBV7-9 NA CASSGEVAGGTDTQYF TGTGCCAGCAGCGGCGAGGTAGCGGGAGGCACAGATACGCAGTATTTT
TRBJ2-2 NA TRBV4-1 many CASRSSLAGELFF TGCGCCAGCAGGAGCTCTTTGGCCGGGGAGCTGTTTTTT
TRBJ2-1 NA TRBV7-8 NA CASSKNPPPLDPSSYNEQFF TGTGCCAGCAGCAAAAATCCCCCCCCTCTAGACCCTAGCTCCTACAATGAGCAGTTCTTC
TRBJ2-1 NA TRBV5-1 few CASSPEGGSYNEHLF TGCGCCAGCAGCCCGGAGGGAGGCTCCTACAATGAGCACTTATTC
TRBJ1-1 TRBD1 TRBV29-1 NA CSGGQGFVDTKAFF TGCAGCGGGGGACAGGGATTTGTCGACACTAAAGCTTTCTTT
TRBJ1-3 NA TRBV6-2/TRBV6-3 NA CASSNRGGLSGNTIYF TGTGCCAGCAGTAACCGGGGGGGACTCTCTGGAAACACCATATATTTT
TRBJ2-3 TRBD2 TRBV5-4 NA CASSPSRLAGDTQYF TGTGCCAGCAGCCCGAGTCGGCTAGCGGGAGATACGCAGTATTTT
TRBJ2-1 NA TRBV12-3/TRBV12-4 few CASSPPGGHLYNEQFF TGTGCCAGCAGTCCCCCCGGGGGGCATCTCTACAATGAGCAGTTCTTC
TRBJ1-4 NA TRBV7-9 once CASSVGGEKLFF TGTGCCAGCAGCGTAGGGGGTGAAAAACTGTTTTTT
TRBJ2-3 TRBD1 TRBV11-2 NA CASSTRYRGLTDTQYF TGTGCCAGCAGCACGAGATACAGGGGCCTCACAGATACGCAGTATTTT
TRBJ1-3 NA TRBV4-3 NA CASSPSGGPGNSIYF TGCGCCAGCAGCCCCTCCGGGGGACCTGGAAACAGCATATATTTT
TRBJ2-3 NA TRBV5-1 NA CASSLPEVGTDTQYF TGCGCCAGCAGCTTGCCGGAAGTTGGCACAGATACGCAGTATTTT
TRBJ2-5 TRBD2 TRBV10-3 NA CAIKREYQETQYF TGTGCCATCAAGCGGGAGTACCAAGAGACCCAGTACTTC
TRBJ2-2 NA TRBV11-2 NA CASGLIGGDRTGELFF TGTGCAAGCGGCTTAATTGGGGGAGATCGGACCGGGGAGCTTTTTTTT
TRBJ2-7 TRBD2 TRBV11-2 many CASSPGLAVSTYEQYF TGTGCCAGCAGCCCCGGACTAGCGGTTTCTACCTACGAGCAGTACTTC
TRBJ2-7 NA TRBV28 NA CVSSPTGLYEQYF TGTGTCAGCAGTCCGACAGGTCTCTACGAGCAGTACTTC
TRBJ2-1 NA TRBV29-1 many CSVEGDGSNEQFF TGCAGCGTTGAGGGGGACGGGAGCAATGAGCAGTTCTTC
TRBJ2-5 NA TRBV12-3/TRBV12-4 many CASSNRNQETQYF TGTGCCAGCAGTAACAGGAACCAAGAGACCCAGTACTTC
TRBJ2-1 NA TRBV6-5 NA CASSYLPSRPCNEQFF TGTGCCAGCAGTTACTTGCCTTCCCGGCCCTGCAATGAGCAGTTCTTC
TRBJ2-3 NA TRBV12-3/TRBV12-4 few CASRLTADTQYF TGTGCCAGCAGGTTGACAGCAGATACGCAGTATTTT
TRBJ2-7 NA TRBV29-1 many CSVELTNRVEQYF TGCAGCGTTGAATTAACGAACAGAGTCGAGCAGTACTTC
TRBJ1-1 NA TRBV28 few CASSFRSEAFF TGTGCCAGCAGTTTTCGGAGTGAAGCTTTCTTT
TRBJ2-7 NA TRBV6-6 few CASSWGHSYEQYF TGTGCCAGCAGTTGGGGACACTCCTACGAGCAGTACTTC
TRBJ1-1 NA TRBV29-1 many CSVAGSVGAFF TGCAGCGTCGCCGGTTCGGTGGGGGCTTTCTTT
TRBJ1-1 TRBD1 TRBV14 few CASSTWTGRNTEAFF TGTGCCAGCAGCACTTGGACAGGGAGGAACACTGAAGCTTTCTTT
TRBJ2-3 NA TRBV11-2 many CASSLHGRSTDTQYF TGTGCCAGCAGCTTACACGGCAGAAGCACAGATACGCAGTATTTT
TRBJ1-2 TRBD1 TRBV29-1 NA CSVAPRLQGALGYTF TGCAGCGTGGCCCCCCGCCTACAGGGGGCTCTTGGCTACACCTTC
TRBJ2-7 NA TRBV13 NA CASSSVRGPYEQYF TGTGCCAGCAGCTCCGTAAGAGGTCCCTACGAGCAGTACTTC
TRBJ1-3 TRBD1 TRBV5-4 NA CASSIGWTGTGNTIYF TGTGCCAGCAGCATCGGGTGGACAGGGACTGGAAACACCATATATTTT
TRBJ1-2 NA TRBV6-5 few CASSYSWQGNYGYTF TGTGCCAGCAGTTACAGTTGGCAGGGGAACTATGGCTACACCTTC
TRBJ1-2 NA TRBV6-2/TRBV6-3 many CASSYGTYYGYTF TGTGCCAGCAGTTACGGGACTTACTATGGCTACACCTTC
TRBJ1-1 NA TRBV5-4 NA CASSLFPGRSGDTEAFF TGTGCCAGCAGCTTGTTCCCCGGCCGATCTGGGGACACTGAAGCTTTCTTT
TRBJ2-2 TRBD2 TRBV11-2 NA CASSATGLSGGLFF TGTGCCAGCAGCGCAACGGGACTATCCGGGGGGCTGTTTTTT
TRBJ2-1 NA TRBV5-1 NA CASSLGGPSSYNEQFF TGCGCCAGCAGCTTGGGGGGACCGAGCTCCTACAATGAGCAGTTCTTC
TRBJ1-2 TRBD1 TRBV28 NA CASRGDRAKGYTF TGTGCCAGCCGGGGGGACAGGGCCAAAGGCTACACCTTC
TRBJ2-1 NA TRBV29-1 many CSSSGRVAYNEQFF TGCAGCTCGAGCGGGCGAGTTGCCTACAATGAGCAGTTCTTC
TRBJ2-7 NA TRBV12-3/TRBV12-4 NA CASSLSVYEQYF TGTGCCAGCAGTTTGAGTGTGTACGAGCAGTACTTC
TRBJ2-3 TRBD2 TRBV11-3 NA CACSLILGLAGGGTDTQYF TGTGCCTGCAGCTTAATTTTGGGACTAGCGGGAGGAGGCACAGATACGCAGTATTTT
TRBJ2-7 NA TRBV7-9 NA CASSPTAGGFVEQYF TGTGCCAGCAGCCCTACGGCAGGGGGGTTTGTCGAGCAGTACTTC